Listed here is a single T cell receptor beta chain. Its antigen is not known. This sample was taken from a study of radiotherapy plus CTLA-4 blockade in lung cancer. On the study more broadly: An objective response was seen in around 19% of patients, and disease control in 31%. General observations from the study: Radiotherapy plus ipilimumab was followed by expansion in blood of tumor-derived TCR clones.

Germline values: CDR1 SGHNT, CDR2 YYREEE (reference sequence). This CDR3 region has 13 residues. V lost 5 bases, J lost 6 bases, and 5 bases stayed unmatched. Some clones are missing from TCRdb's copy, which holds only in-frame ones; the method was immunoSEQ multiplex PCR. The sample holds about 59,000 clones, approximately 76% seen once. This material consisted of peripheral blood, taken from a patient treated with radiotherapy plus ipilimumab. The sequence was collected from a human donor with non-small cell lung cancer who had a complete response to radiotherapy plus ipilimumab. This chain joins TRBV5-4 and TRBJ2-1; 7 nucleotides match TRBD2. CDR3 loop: CASRLADSNEQFF. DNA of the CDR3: TGTGCCAGCAGGCTAGCGGACTCCAATGAGCAGTTCTTC. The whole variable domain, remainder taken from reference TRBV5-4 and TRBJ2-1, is ETGVTQSPTHLIKTRGQQVTLRCSSQSGHNTVSWYQQALGQGPQFIFQYYREEENGRGNFPPRFSGLQFPNYSSELNVNALELDDSALYLCASRLADSNEQFFGPGTRLTVL.